The T cell receptor (beta chain) under discussion was sequenced for a study of blood T cells in healthy people across ages. Study at large: About one barcoded beta molecule per two T cells was the capture yield of template switching.

This CDR3 region has 15 residues. CDR1 is LGHNA and CDR2 is YSLEER in the germline V gene. This clonotype was seen only a few times. An end of the junction differs from the germline gene, which may be a read error. It was with a sample-barcoded 5' primer and a J-beta primer mix that a second PCR of roughly 6 to 11 cycles was run. TCRdb re-analysed the 5' RACE reads in MiXCR, keeping a single row per CDR3 protein. The sample lists 1.8 million or so distinct CDR3 sequences, approximately 39% seen once, with approximately 22% in the top ten. V gene TRBV4-3 combines with J gene TRBJ2-5, with 14 bases identical to TRBD2. The receptor was derived from a human donor in good health. Input material: blood. CDR3 in DNA: TGCACCAGCAGCCAGGGACTAGCGGGGGATGGGACCCAGTACTTC. This sequence encodes CTSSQGLAGDGTQYF.